This entry features one T cell receptor beta chain sequence. The data originate from a study of OX40 agonist ivuxolimab in advanced cancers. Trimming left V 4 bases short and J 0 bases short, with 17 bases between. The CDR3 length is 16 residues. CDR1 and CDR2 from the germline V gene are SGHDT and YYEEEE. The table came from immunoSEQ multiplex PCR; TCRdb's copy has only in-frame clones and leaves some out. The sample lists tens of thousands of clones; approximately 84% were seen once. Material: CD4+ or CD8+ T cells sorted from blood, obtained in a trial of the OX40 agonist ivuxolimab. This clonotype was sampled from an adult with an advanced solid tumor such as melanoma, head and neck, liver or kidney cancer. V and J are TRBV5-6 and TRBJ2-7; D is unresolved. CDR3 sequence (DNA): TGTGCCAGCAGCCCCGCCCCCGGACCTCTCTCCTACGAGCAGTACTTC. Its protein product is CASSPAPGPLSYEQYF.